The 12 T cell receptor beta chains below were found in one sample sequenced in a study of blood T cell repertoires in COVID-19. TCRdb's table, derived via immunoSEQ multiplex PCR, lists solely in-frame clones and lacks some. The repertoire holds about 480,000 clones, with approximately 90% as singletons. Sequencing used peripheral blood. The receptors shown here come from a woman between 50 and 59 years old with COVID-19, enrolled during active disease.

The V gene is TRBV27, the J gene TRBJ2-3; 10 bases match TRBD1. Germline CDR1 MNHEY, CDR2 SMNVEV (reference sequence). V shed 11 bases and J 0 bases; nucleotides not matched to a gene: 2. The CDR3 length is 13 residues. The CDR3 region is CAGQGVSTDTQYF. Here the CDR3 DNA reads TGTGCCGGACAGGGGGTAAGCACAGATACGCAGTATTTT.

The J gene is TRBJ2-5, the V gene TRBV4-1; D unresolved. Trimming stripped 2 bases from V and 2 bases from J, with 6 bases between. The V gene's germline CDR1 is MGHRA and CDR2 YSYEKL. The CDR3 runs 13 residues. The CDR3 nucleotides are TGCGCCAGCAGCCAATTTCGTCAAGAGACCCAGTACTTC. Translation gives CASSQFRQETQYF.

This sequence joins TRBV11-2 and TRBJ2-7; D unclear. V lost 5 bases to trimming and J lost 2 bases, with 13 bases between them. CDR1 and CDR2 from the germline V gene are SGHAT and FQNNGV. CDR3 length: 14 amino acids. The CDR3 nucleotides read TGTGCCAGCAGCAAACTGACATGGCCCTACGAGCAGTACTTC. Its protein product is CASSKLTWPYEQYF.

This clone was seen a single time. The chain employs TRBV18 and TRBJ2-1, with TRBD1 matching over 12 bases. V dropped 8 bases and J dropped 8; count of bases not matched to a gene: 13. CDR3 length: 16 amino acids. From germline, CDR1 is KGHSH and CDR2 LQKENI. CDR3 DNA: TGTGCCAGCAACCACGTGGGACAGGGGGCAGGCGATGAGCAGTTCTTC. As protein: CASNHVGQGAGDEQFF.

CDR3 residues: CASSPRQGEAFF. In DNA form, the CDR3 reads TGTGCCAGCAGTCCCCGACAGGGGGAAGCTTTCTTT. The rearrangement uses TRBV6-5 and TRBJ1-1; 8 bases are a match to TRBD1. Germline V gives CDR1 MNHEY, CDR2 SVGAGI. The CDR3 length is 12 residues. Trimming cost V 5 bases and J 8 bases; bases outside gene matches: 4.

J is TRBJ2-7 and V is TRBV7-9; TRBD2 might be the D (6 bases). Per germline, CDR1 SEHNR and CDR2 FQNEAQ (reference sequence). The CDR3 covers 14 residues. Trimming stripped 5 bases from V and 7 bases from J, with 18 bases between. The CDR3 loop is CASSHTPGVGEQYF. The CDR3 region has the DNA TGTGCCAGCAGCCACACGCCGGGGGTAGGGGAGCAGTACTTC.

The chain recombines TRBV28 with TRBJ1-5; 8 nucleotides line up with TRBD1. Losses at the gene ends were 5 bases for V and 7 bases for J; bases not matched to a gene: 10. Germline lookup yields CDR1 MDHEN and CDR2 SYDVKM. The CDR3 length is 15 residues. As DNA, the CDR3 is TGTGCCAGCAGTGGGCCGGGACAGGTGTGGCAGCCCCAGCATTTT. It codes for CASSGPGQVWQPQHF.

The chain combines TRBV6-5 with TRBJ1-2, with 11 bases that match TRBD1. Per germline, CDR1 MNHEY and CDR2 SVGAGI. The V gene end was trimmed by 5 bases and the J gene end by 6 bases; junction bases not matched to a gene: 5. The CDR3 covers 14 residues. The CDR3 loop reads CASSRDRGYDGYTF. The DNA of the CDR3 is TGTGCCAGCAGTCGGGACAGGGGGTATGATGGCTACACCTTC.

This clone was found once. This sequence joins TRBV7-6 and TRBJ1-5; 9 bases match TRBD1. The length of the CDR3 is 14 residues. V shed 4 bases, J shed 7 bases, and the junction held 5 bases outside the gene matches. Germline CDR1 SGHVS, CDR2 FNYEAQ. The chain's CDR3 is CASSSGQGGQPQHF. In DNA, the CDR3 is TGTGCCAGCAGCTCGGGACAGGGAGGGCAGCCCCAGCATTTT.

This clone was recorded only once. This sequence joins TRBV6-5 and TRBJ2-1; 7 positions agree with TRBD2. Trimming at V came to 6 bases and at J to 4 bases, leaving 6 bases not matched to a gene. This CDR3 has 14 amino acids. Germline CDR1 is MNHEY and CDR2 is SVGAGI. CDR3 amino acids: CASSLSGEYNEQFF. CDR3 coding DNA: TGTGCCAGCAGCCTGAGCGGGGAGTACAATGAGCAGTTCTTC.

This chain joins TRBV27 and TRBJ1-5; D ambiguous. CDR3 length: 13 amino acids. Trimming stripped 0 bases from V and 8 bases from J, with 8 bases between. The V gene's germline CDR1 is MNHEY and CDR2 SMNVEV (reference sequence). CDR3 amino acids: CASSLSGLEPQHF. The CDR3 region has the DNA TGTGCCAGCAGTTTATCGGGCCTCGAGCCCCAGCATTTT.

This clone was recorded a few times. The J gene is TRBJ2-5, the V gene TRBV2, with TRBD1 as a possible D gene (5 bases). V lost 4 bases to trimming and J lost 2 bases, with 5 bases between them. CDR1 and CDR2 (germline): SNHLY, FYNNEI. This CDR3 spans 12 amino acids. The CDR3 DNA reads TGTGCCAGCAGTGGACAGCAAGAGACCCAGTACTTC. This gives the protein CASSGQQETQYF.